This entry lists 12 T cell receptor beta chains sequenced from one sample in a study of blood T cell repertoires in COVID-19. Clones were sequenced by immunoSEQ multiplex PCR, and TCRdb holds only the in-frame ones, with some missing. This table has 88,000 or so clones, roughly three quarters appearing once. Sequencing was performed on peripheral blood. The receptor source for this set is a human donor in a cohort sampled during active COVID-19.

The V call is TRBV19, the J call TRBJ1-5, with 8 bases identical to TRBD1. V shed 4 bases and J 3 bases; nucleotides not matched to a gene: 17. Germline values: CDR1 LNHDA, CDR2 SQIVND (reference sequence). CDR3 length equals 19 residues. The CDR3 DNA reads TGTGCCAGTAGTACGTCCACCTACTCCGGGACAGGAGACAATCAGCCCCAGCATTTT. Translation gives CASSTSTYSGTGDNQPQHF.

The CDR3 reads CASSLGQGVPYEQYF. The CDR3, as DNA: TGTGCCAGCAGCCTAGGACAGGGGGTCCCCTACGAGCAGTACTTC. The chain carries TRBV5-4 and TRBJ2-7; TRBD1 matches at 10 bases. This CDR3 spans 15 amino acids. The germline gives CDR1 SGHNT, CDR2 YYREEE (reference sequence). The ends lost 4 bases at V and 2 bases at J; junction bases unmatched: 6. The full variable domain, completed using reference TRBV5-4 and TRBJ2-7, is ETGVTQSPTHLIKTRGQQVTLRCSSQSGHNTVSWYQQALGQGPQFIFQYYREEENGRGNFPPRFSGLQFPNYSSELNVNALELDDSALYLCASSLGQGVPYEQYFGPGTRLTVT.

This clone was seen a handful of times. The DNA of the CDR3 is TGTGCCAGCAGACAGGGCTACTACGAGCAGTACTTC. Encoded protein: CASRQGYYEQYF. This chain uses TRBV6-6 with TRBJ2-7; tentative D call: TRBD1 (6 bases). The CDR3 runs to 12 residues. V was pared by 6 bases and J by 3 bases, with 9 bases between. The germline V gene has CDR1 MNHNY and CDR2 SVGAGI (reference sequence).

V gene TRBV14 combines with J gene TRBJ1-1; D is unclear. The length of the CDR3 is 14 residues. Germline V gene data show CDR1 as SGHDN and CDR2 as FVKESK. Trimming left V 2 bases short and J 0 bases short, with 7 bases between. CDR3 sequence (DNA): TGTGCCAGCAGCCAAAACTTCTTGAACACTGAAGCTTTCTTT. It codes for CASSQNFLNTEAFF.

This chain connects TRBV25-1 to TRBJ2-1, with D tentatively TRBD1 (6 bases). The CDR3 length is 14 residues. Germline loops: CDR1 MGHDK, CDR2 SYGVNS. V lost 1 base to trimming and J lost 7 bases, with 11 bases between them. The CDR3: CASSEWGLGNEQFF. In DNA form, the CDR3 reads TGTGCCAGCAGTGAATGGGGGCTAGGGAATGAGCAGTTCTTC.

The rearrangement uses TRBV12-3 or TRBV12-4 and TRBJ1-1; 9 bases align to TRBD1. The CDR3 consists of 12 residues. With V trimmed by 4 bases and J by 10 bases, 4 bases remained unmatched. In DNA form, the CDR3 reads TGTGCCAGCAGTTATGACAGGGGGGGAGCTTTCTTT. Its translation is CASSYDRGGAFF.

This chain connects TRBV6-4 to TRBJ1-1; 9 bases fit TRBD1. Germline loops: CDR1 MRHNA, CDR2 SNTAGT. Trimming removed 0 bases from V and 1 base from J; junction bases left unmatched: 0. CDR3 size: 15 residues. The CDR3 DNA sequence: TGTGCCAGCAGTGACTCGACAGGGGGGAACACTGAAGCTTTCTTT. It codes for CASSDSTGGNTEAFF.

The chain uses TRBV5-1 and TRBJ2-3, with D possibly being TRBD2 (6 bases). V was shortened by 4 bases and J by 5 bases, with 20 bases between the two germline ends. The CDR3 covers 16 residues. Germline V gene sequence: CDR1 SGHRS, CDR2 YFSETQ. The CDR3 here is CASSLLSGGVKDTQYF. The CDR3 coding sequence is TGCGCCAGCAGCCTCCTGAGTGGAGGGGTGAAAGATACGCAGTATTTT. Full variable domain (remainder filled in from reference TRBV5-1 and TRBJ2-3): KAGVTQTPRYLIKTRGQQVTLSCSPISGHRSVSWYQQTPGQGLQFLFEYFSETQRNKGNFPGRFSGRQFSNSRSEMNVSTLELGDSALYLCASSLLSGGVKDTQYFGPGTRLTVL.

The count of this clone is one. This sequence joins TRBV2 and TRBJ2-3, with TRBD2 matching over 8 bases. V shed 6 bases, J shed 1 base, and the junction held 6 bases outside the gene matches. The CDR3 has 15 amino acids. Looked up from germline, CDR1 is SNHLY and CDR2 is FYNNEI. The CDR3 is CASRVLAARTDTQYF. CDR3 DNA: TGTGCCAGCAGAGTACTAGCGGCCCGCACAGATACGCAGTATTTT.

This clone has only a few counts. J is TRBJ2-7 and V is TRBV4-2; the D is unclear. The CDR3 is 15 residues long. The V end lost 0 bases, the J end lost 2 bases, and 11 bases lay between the germline ends. Germline assignment: CDR1 LGHNA and CDR2 YNFKEQ. CDR3 residues: CASSQDSLGPYEQYF. The CDR3 DNA sequence: TGTGCCAGCAGCCAAGATAGTCTAGGTCCCTACGAGCAGTACTTC.

Here the CDR3 reads CASSMDRDQPQHF. In nucleotides, the CDR3 is TGTGCCAGCAGCATGGACCGCGATCAGCCCCAGCATTTT. This chain connects TRBV5-6 to TRBJ1-5, with D unclear. Trimming shortened V by 4 bases and J by 5 bases, and 10 bases separated the two germline ends. The CDR3 has 13 residues. Germline assignment: CDR1 SGHDT and CDR2 YYEEEE.

The rearrangement uses TRBV5-1 and TRBJ2-6; 11 positions match TRBD1. This CDR3 spans 18 amino acids. The V gene end was trimmed by 7 bases and the J gene end by 4 bases; junction bases not matched to a gene: 13. The germline V gene has CDR1 SGHRS and CDR2 YFSETQ. The CDR3 loop reads CASGKTRDRGFGANVLTF. The DNA for the CDR3 is TGCGCCAGCGGAAAAACCCGGGACAGGGGGTTCGGGGCCAACGTCCTGACTTTC.